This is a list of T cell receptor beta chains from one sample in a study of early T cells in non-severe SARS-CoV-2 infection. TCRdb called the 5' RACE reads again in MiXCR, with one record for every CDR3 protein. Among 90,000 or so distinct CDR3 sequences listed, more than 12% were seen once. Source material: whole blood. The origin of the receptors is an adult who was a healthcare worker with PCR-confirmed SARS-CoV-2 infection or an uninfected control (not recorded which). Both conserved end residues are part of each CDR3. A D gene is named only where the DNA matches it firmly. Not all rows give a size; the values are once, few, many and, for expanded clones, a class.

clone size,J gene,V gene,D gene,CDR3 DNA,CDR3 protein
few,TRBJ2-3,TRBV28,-,TGTGCCAGCAGTTTATCGCGCGGCTATAGCACAGATACGCAGTATTTT,CASSLSRGYSTDTQYF
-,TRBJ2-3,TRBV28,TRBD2,TGTGCCAGCAGTCCACCAAACGGAGCGGGGATCACAGATACGCAGTATTTT,CASSPPNGAGITDTQYF
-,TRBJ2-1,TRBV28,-,TGTGCCAGCAGTCTACCTACCCGGGAGTATGAGGATGAGCAGTTCTTC,CASSLPTREYEDEQFF
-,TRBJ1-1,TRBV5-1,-,TGCGCCAGCAGCTCCGGGCCCGACACTGAAGCTTTCTTT,CASSSGPDTEAFF
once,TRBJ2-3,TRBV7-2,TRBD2,TGTGCCAGCAGCTTAGTGCCTAGCGGGAGGGAAAATACGCAGTATTTT,CASSLVPSGRENTQYF
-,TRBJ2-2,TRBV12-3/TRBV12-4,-,TGTGCCAGCAGTACAGACCTCCCGAACACCGGGGAGCTGTTTTTT,CASSTDLPNTGELFF
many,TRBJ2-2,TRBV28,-,TGTGCCAGCACCCCGGACAGAAACACCGGGGAGCTGTTTTTT,CASTPDRNTGELFF
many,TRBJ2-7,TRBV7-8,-,TGTGCCAGCAGCTTAGGGGGGCGGAGCTACGAGCAGTACTTC,CASSLGGRSYEQYF
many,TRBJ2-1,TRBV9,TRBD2,TGTGCCAGCAGCGCCCGACTAGCGGGAGACCCGTTCTTC,CASSARLAGDPFF
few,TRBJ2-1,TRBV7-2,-,TGTGCCAGCAGCGGGGACCTGTACAATGAGCAGTTCTTC,CASSGDLYNEQFF
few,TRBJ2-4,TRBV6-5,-,TGTGCCAGCTCCAGGGACGTAGCCAAAAACATTCAGTACTTC,CASSRDVAKNIQYF
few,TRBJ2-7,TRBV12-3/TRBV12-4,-,TGTGCCAGCAGCCCCTCCGAGACGGCCGACGAGCAGTACTTC,CASSPSETADEQYF
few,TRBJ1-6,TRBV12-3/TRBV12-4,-,TGTGCCAGCAGTTTGATTCAGGGTAGTTCACCCCTCCACTTT,CASSLIQGSSPLHF
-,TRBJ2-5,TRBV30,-,TGTGCCGGCCGGGACCCTCTAGGCCCACAAGAGACCCAGTACTTC,CAGRDPLGPQETQYF
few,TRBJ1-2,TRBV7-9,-,TGTGCCAGCAGCTTTAACGAGAACTATGGCTACACCTTC,CASSFNENYGYTF
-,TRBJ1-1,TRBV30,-,TGTGCCTGGAGTAGGGAGAACACTGAAGCTTTCTTT,CAWSRENTEAFF
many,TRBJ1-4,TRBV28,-,TGTGCCAGCACGTTGGGGATAGATGAAAAACTGTTTTTT,CASTLGIDEKLFF
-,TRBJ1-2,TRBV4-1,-,TGCGCCAGCAGTCTCCGGGGAGCACATGGCTACACCTTC,CASSLRGAHGYTF
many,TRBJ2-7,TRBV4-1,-,TGCGCCAGCAGCCAAGGCGACGGGAGTCGCTACGAGCAGTACTTC,CASSQGDGSRYEQYF
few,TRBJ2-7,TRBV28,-,TGTGCCAGCAGTCCCGGGACCGATACCTACGAGCAGTACTTC,CASSPGTDTYEQYF
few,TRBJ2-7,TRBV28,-,TGTGCCACCCAACTAGCATACGAGCAGTACTTC,CATQLAYEQYF
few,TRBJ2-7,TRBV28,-,TGTGCCAGCAGTCCCAACCTGCGCGAGCAGTACTTC,CASSPNLREQYF
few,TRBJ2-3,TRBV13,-,TGTGCCAGCAGCTTAGAAGCGGGAGATACGCAGTATTTT,CASSLEAGDTQYF
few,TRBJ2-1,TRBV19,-,TGTGCCAGTAGTATATCTAGCGCGTCCCCCAATGAGCAGTTCTTC,CASSISSASPNEQFF
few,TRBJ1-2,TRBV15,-,TGTGCCACCAGCAGGCCCTCCGGAGCGGGCTACACCTTC,CATSRPSGAGYTF
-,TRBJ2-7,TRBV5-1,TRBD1,TGCGCCAGCAGCTTGACAGGGGCTGCCTACGAGCAGTACTTC,CASSLTGAAYEQYF
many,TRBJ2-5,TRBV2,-,TGTGCCAGCACTAGGCAAGAGACCCAGTACTTC,CASTRQETQYF
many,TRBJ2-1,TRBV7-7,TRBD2,TGTGCCAGCAGCTTAGTCGGCGGGAGAGGGGATGAGCAGTTCTTC,CASSLVGGRGDEQFF
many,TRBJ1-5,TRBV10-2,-,TGCGCCAGCGGAAGGGACCAAGGGTCACAGCCCCAGCATTTT,CASGRDQGSQPQHF
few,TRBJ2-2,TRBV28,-,TGTGCCAGCAGTAACCCGTTTAGAGCAGTGATCACCGGGGAGCTGTTTTTT,CASSNPFRAVITGELFF
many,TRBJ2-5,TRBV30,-,TGTGCCTGGAGTGTGGGAACTCAAGAGACCCAGTACTTC,CAWSVGTQETQYF
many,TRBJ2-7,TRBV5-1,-,TGCGCCAGCAGCTTGGCTGGGGAGGACGAGCAGTACTTC,CASSLAGEDEQYF
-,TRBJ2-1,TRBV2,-,TGTGCCAGCAGTGAAGCTAGAGGGAGAGCAAATGAGCAGTTCTTC,CASSEARGRANEQFF
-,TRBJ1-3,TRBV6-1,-,TGTGCCAGCGTCTCGCGGCTAACTGGAAACACCATATATTTT,CASVSRLTGNTIYF
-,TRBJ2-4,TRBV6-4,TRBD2,TGTGCCAGCCCAGGGAGGGACATTCAGTACTTC,CASPGRDIQYF